Sequencing of this TCR beta chain was carried out in a study of T cell repertoires in cytomegalovirus infection (dated by TCRdb to about 2019). Background for the entire study: Donor HLA type was relevant to the analysis, because carriage of CMV infection together with the matching HLA type was indicated by public TCR beta signatures. General findings and caveats noted by the study authors: The ex vivo response was dominated by HLA-C-restricted CMV-specific TCR beta clonotypes, which also provided the single most frequent clonotype in two of eight donors. Cumulative frequency of public TCR beta family members discriminated carriers of CMV infection plus the relevant HLA type in this cohort and an independent 352-donor cohort.

Notes on this clonotype: The antigen this receptor binds is unknown. Base qualities are not provided; no much larger clone lies one nucleotide away.

V lost 5 bases and J lost 7 bases; the stretch between them is 15 bases long. Spanning cysteine to phenylalanine, the CDR3 consists of 14 amino acids. Left in the record is the CDR3 DNA by itself, 42 bases read in frame from the first base. For CDR1 and CDR2, the germline V gene lists MDHEN and SYDVKM. Sequenced on an Illumina HiSeq 1500. TCRdb reanalyzed the raw reads on its own, using fastp at Q25 for trimming and MiXCR for clone calling, and kept in-frame beta chains. Rows merge per CDR3 protein into single entries with the most common DNA and genes. This sample lists 290,000 or so distinct CDR3 sequences; 9.6% were detected once. In total, the top ten clones hold approximately 2.4% of the sample.

The sample consisted of PBMCs. The TCR was taken from a human donor in good health (CMV status not recorded). Some clones in this sample may be carry-over from other donors' samples. The chain is encoded by TRBV28 joined to TRBJ1-5; tentative D gene TRBD1, with 5 bases matching. The DNA is as follows: TGTGCCAGCAGTCCCCCTCCGGGACCGCAGCCCCAGCATTTT. This is translated as CASSPPPGPQPQHF.